The T cell receptor (beta chain) described here comes from a study of blood T cell repertoires in COVID-19. Study background: Some COVID-19 samples were acute and others convalescent; all came from the United States, Italy and Spain.

Under the authors' procedure: Reference gene primer amplification in the assay estimated nucleated cell counts. The assay was immunoSEQ multiplex PCR, and TCRdb's table has in-frame clones only and misses some. V and J calls and clone size follow that table, whereas D and trimming were derived from the DNA. The sample has hundreds of thousands of clones, approximately 86% seen once. Trimming took 2 bases from V and 0 from J, leaving 8 bases between them. The CDR3 runs to 15 residues. Germline V gene data show CDR1 as LGHNA and CDR2 as YSLEER. The chain combines TRBV4-3 with TRBJ2-1; the D gene is possibly TRBD2 (5 bases). This receptor was taken from a man aged 35 to 55 with acute or convalescent COVID-19. The sequenced sample consisted of peripheral blood. The chain's CDR3 is CASSQIAYSYNEQFF. DNA for the CDR3: TGCGCCAGCAGCCAAATAGCGTACTCCTACAATGAGCAGTTCTTC.